The T cell receptor beta chain described here comes from a study of blood T cell repertoires in COVID-19. Overall study: The United States, Italy and Spain were the sources of the acute and convalescent COVID-19 samples.

Sequencing was performed with immunoSEQ multiplex PCR; in TCRdb, only in-frame clones are kept and a portion is missing. Among 150,000 to 200,000 clones listed, about 86% were seen once. Trimming shortened V by 0 bases and J by 6 bases, and 13 bases separated the two germline ends. This CDR3 comprises 14 residues. Germline assignment: CDR1 SGDLS and CDR2 YYNGEE. This receptor was obtained from a human donor with acute or convalescent COVID-19. The donor label of this sample is uncertain. The V and J genes are TRBV9 and TRBJ2-7; TRBD2 is a possible D gene (5 bases). The sequenced material came from peripheral blood. The CDR3 loop reads CASSVDPLAGEQYF. DNA for the CDR3: TGTGCCAGCAGCGTAGACCCCCTGGCGGGCGAGCAGTACTTC.